This TCR beta chain was captured in a study of CD8 T cells in Susac syndrome. With V trimmed by 9 bases and J by 14 bases, 5 bases remained unmatched. This CDR3 comprises 10 residues. With random hexamers, reverse transcription was performed on about 0.5 to 1 ug of RNA. TCRdb used MiXCR to reprocess the immunoSEQ multiplex PCR reads, holding one entry per CDR3 protein. The sample has more than 85,000 distinct CDR3 sequences, 90% to 98% seen once. The chain employs TRBV23-1 and TRBJ2-1; 9 bases fit TRBD1. TRBV23-1 is recorded as an ORF, its role being uncertain. The clonotype comes from a human donor in good health. The sample taken for sequencing was CD4+ T cells from PBMCs. In DNA form, the CDR3 reads TGCGCCAGAGTGGGACAGGGTGAGTTCTTC. This gives the protein CARVGQGEFF.